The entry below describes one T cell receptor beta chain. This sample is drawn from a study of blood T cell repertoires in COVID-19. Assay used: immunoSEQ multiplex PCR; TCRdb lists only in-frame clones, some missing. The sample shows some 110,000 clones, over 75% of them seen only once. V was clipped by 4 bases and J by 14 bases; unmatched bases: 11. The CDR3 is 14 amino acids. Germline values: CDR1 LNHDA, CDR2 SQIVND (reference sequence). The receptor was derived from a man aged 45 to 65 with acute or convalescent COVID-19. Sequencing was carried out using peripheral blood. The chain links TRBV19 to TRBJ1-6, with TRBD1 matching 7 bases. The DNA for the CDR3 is TGTGCCAGTAGTACCCAGGAGGGGGCCTTCACCCTCCACTTT. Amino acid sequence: CASSTQEGAFTLHF.